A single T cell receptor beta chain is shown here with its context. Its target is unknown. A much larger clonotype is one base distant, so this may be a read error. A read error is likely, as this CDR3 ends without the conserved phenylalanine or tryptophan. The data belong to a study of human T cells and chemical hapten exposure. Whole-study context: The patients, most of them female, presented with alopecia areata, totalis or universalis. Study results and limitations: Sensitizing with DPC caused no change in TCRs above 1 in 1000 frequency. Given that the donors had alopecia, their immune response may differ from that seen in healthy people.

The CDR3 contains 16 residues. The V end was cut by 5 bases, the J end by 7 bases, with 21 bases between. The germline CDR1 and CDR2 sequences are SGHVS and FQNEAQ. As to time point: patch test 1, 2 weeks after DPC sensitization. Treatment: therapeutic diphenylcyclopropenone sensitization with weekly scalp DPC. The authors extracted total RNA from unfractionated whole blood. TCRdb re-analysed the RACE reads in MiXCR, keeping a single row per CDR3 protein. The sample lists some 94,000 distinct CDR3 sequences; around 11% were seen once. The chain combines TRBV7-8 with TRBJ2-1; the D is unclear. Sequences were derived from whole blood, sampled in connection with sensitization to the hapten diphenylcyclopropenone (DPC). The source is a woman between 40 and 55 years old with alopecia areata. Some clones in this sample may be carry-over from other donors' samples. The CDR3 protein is CASSLTWLGPINEQFY. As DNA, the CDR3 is TGTGCCAGCAGCCTAACATGGCTGGGCCCTATTAATGAGCAGTTCTAC.